Listed here are 8 T cell receptor beta chains from one sample, sequenced in a study of control samples from healthy donors and cancer patients. Sequencing was performed with immunoSEQ multiplex PCR; in TCRdb, only in-frame clones are kept and a portion is missing. The data show approximately 120,000 clones, roughly nine tenths seen once. The sequencing sample was made of blood. Receptors were obtained from a man between 18 and 35 years old in good health.

In DNA form, the CDR3 reads TGTGCCAGCAGTATTATAGCGGGGCCCTACAATGAGCAGTTCTTC. Its protein product is CASSIIAGPYNEQFF. The rearrangement uses TRBV27 and TRBJ2-1; 8 nucleotides agree with TRBD2. Trimming at V came to 5 bases and at J to 2 bases, leaving 5 bases not matched to a gene. Germline V CDR1 and CDR2: MNHEY, SMNVEV (reference sequence). CDR3 length: 15 residues.

The chain links TRBV7-2 to TRBJ1-1; D is unresolved. This CDR3 is built from 14 residues. Germline V gene data show CDR1 as SGHTA and CDR2 as FQGNSA. V lost 0 bases, J lost 4 bases, and 9 bases lay in between. The DNA for the CDR3 is TGTGCCAGCAGCTTAGCGGCCGGAGGCACTGAAGCTTTCTTT. It encodes CASSLAAGGTEAFF.

This clone was seen more than once but under ten times. The V and J genes are TRBV7-3 and TRBJ2-7; no definite D call. Trimming cost V 6 bases and J 3 bases, with 15 bases left between them. The CDR3 is made up of 14 amino acids. Germline-derived CDR1 and CDR2 are SGHTA and FQGTGA. Here the CDR3 reads CASRFGPTNYEQYF. The CDR3 DNA sequence: TGTGCCAGCAGGTTCGGGCCCACGAACTACGAGCAGTACTTC.

The chain combines TRBV21-1 with TRBJ1-2. TRBV21-1 is termed a pseudogene. The CDR3 totals 17 residues. The CDR3 reads CASSKVGEGRINYGYTF. The DNA for the CDR3 is TGTGCCAGCAGCAAGGTCGGGGAAGGACGGATAAACTATGGCTACACCTTC.

In this sample, this clone turned up once. The chain combines TRBV7-9 with TRBJ2-7; D not resolved. Trimming stripped 4 bases from V and 2 bases from J, with 12 bases between. CDR3 size: 14 residues. Germline lookup yields CDR1 SEHNR and CDR2 FQNEAQ (reference sequence). CDR3 in DNA: TGTGCCAGCAGCTCAAGGGTGGGCCCCTACGAGCAGTACTTC. Translating it yields CASSSRVGPYEQYF.

The J gene is TRBJ1-1, the V gene TRBV6-6; perhaps TRBD1 as D (6 bases). The CDR3 extends over 15 amino acids. V lost 6 bases to trimming and J lost 0 bases, with 14 bases between them. Germline assignment: CDR1 MNHNY and CDR2 SVGAGI (reference sequence). CDR3 in amino acids: CASRPKQGLNTEAFF. DNA for the CDR3: TGTGCCAGCAGACCCAAACAGGGCTTGAACACTGAAGCTTTCTTT.

The chain has TRBV19 and TRBJ1-5; a weak D match, TRBD1 (6 bases). Looked up from germline, CDR1 is LNHDA and CDR2 is SQIVND (reference sequence). V lost 5 bases, J lost 0 bases, and 11 bases lay in between. This CDR3 contains 15 residues. The CDR3 nucleotides read TGTGCCAGTAGTGGCTGGACAGATAGCAATCAGCCCCAGCATTTT. Encoded protein: CASSGWTDSNQPQHF. Full variable domain (rest looked up from reference TRBV19 and TRBJ1-5): DGGITQSPKYLFRKEGQNVTLSCEQNLNHDAMYWYRQDPGQGLRLIYYSQIVNDFQKGDIAEGYSVSREKKESFPLTVTSAQKNPTAFYLCASSGWTDSNQPQHFGDGTRLSIL.

The rearrangement uses TRBV6-5 and TRBJ2-1; 8 bases map to TRBD1. CDR3 length: 12 residues. Trimming removed 9 bases from V and 8 bases from J; junction bases left unmatched: 6. Germline CDR1 MNHEY, CDR2 SVGAGI. CDR3 amino acids: CASGQGDYEQFF. CDR3 in DNA: TGTGCCAGTGGACAGGGTGACTATGAGCAGTTCTTC.